Listed below are T cell receptor beta chains from one sample, sequenced in a study of blood T cells in healthy people across ages. TCRdb recomputed calls from the 5' RACE reads with MiXCR, one row per CDR3 protein. Of fewer than 950,000 distinct CDR3 sequences in the sample, around half are singletons; the top ten hold 40% to 50%. The specimen sequenced was blood. The receptor set was obtained from a man older than 75 in good health. Each CDR3 is given with its conserved first and last residue. A D gene is named only where the DNA matches it firmly. Some rows mark clone size as missing; the rest say once, few, many or name a class of expanded clone.

TRBV9	TRBD1	TRBJ2-3	-	TGTGCCAGCAGCGTCGACAGGGGAGATACGCAGTATTTT	CASSVDRGDTQYF
TRBV3-1	-	TRBJ2-5	-	TGTGCCAGCAGCCAATTCGAAGAGACCCAGTACTTC	CASSQFEETQYF
TRBV6-5	TRBD2	TRBJ2-3	-	TGTGCCAGCAGTTATAATTTTGGAGCGGGAGGCGATACGCAGTATTTT	CASSYNFGAGGDTQYF
TRBV5-1	TRBD1	TRBJ2-7	-	TGCGCCAGCAGCGTAACAGGGGACCCCCCCTACGAGCAGTACTTC	CASSVTGDPPYEQYF
TRBV6-5	TRBD1	TRBJ2-3	-	TGTGCCAGCACAACCGGAGGGACAGGGTCCCGATACGCGTATTTT	CASTTGGTGSRYAYF
TRBV7-9	-	TRBJ1-2	-	TGTGCCAGCAGCTTAAAGACGGCCAAGGATGGCTACACCTTC	CASSLKTAKDGYTF
TRBV5-1	TRBD1	TRBJ1-2	-	TGCGCCAGCAACGCTCTGACGGGACAGGGTGACTACACCTTC	CASNALTGQGDYTF
TRBV7-2	-	TRBJ1-1	-	TGTGCCAGCAGCACGTCGGACACGGCTTTCTTT	CASSTSDTAFF
TRBV27	TRBD1	TRBJ2-1	once	TGTGCCAGCAGTTTCAACTTGGACAGGGCTAATGAGCAGTTCTTC	CASSFNLDRANEQFF
TRBV5-1	TRBD1	TRBJ1-5	-	TGCGCCAGCAACAGGACAGGGGATCAGCCCCAGCATTTT	CASNRTGDQPQHF
TRBV7-9	-	TRBJ1-1	few	TGTGCCAGCAGCTTAGACGGTCAGCCGAACACTGAAGCTTTCTTT	CASSLDGQPNTEAFF
TRBV3-1	TRBD2	TRBJ2-5	-	TGTGCCAGCAGCCAAGAGGCCAGCGGGAGGCCGTACTTC	CASSQEASGRPYF
TRBV10-3	-	TRBJ2-1	-	TGTGCCATCAGTGATAGTAGCAAGTACTACAATGAGCAGTTCTTC	CAISDSSKYYNEQFF
TRBV3-1	-	TRBJ2-7	-	TGTGCCAGCAGCCAGAGAGACGAGCAGTACTTC	CASSQRDEQYF
TRBV28	TRBD2	TRBJ2-7	few	TGTGCCAGCAGTTCACCCCCGGCGGGAGGGCCGTACGAGCAGTACTTC	CASSSPPAGGPYEQYF
TRBV12-3/TRBV12-4	-	TRBJ2-7	-	TGTGCCAGCAGTTTATATTCTGGGGGCCAGAGCTCCTACGAGCGGTACTTC	CASSLYSGGQSSYERYF
TRBV2	-	TRBJ1-2	-	TGTGCCAGCAGTTTAGGCGGGACGAACGGAGGCTACACCTTC	CASSLGGTNGGYTF
TRBV5-1	-	TRBJ1-2	-	TGCGTCGGCAGCTTGAACGGGGACTATGGCTACACCTTC	CVGSLNGDYGYTF
TRBV2	-	TRBJ2-3	few	TGTGCCAGCAGTATGGAGAACACAGATACGCAGTATTTT	CASSMENTDTQYF
TRBV9	-	TRBJ1-5	few	TGTGCCAGCAGCCCCTCCCCGAGCAGGAATCAGCCTCAGCATTTT	CASSPSPSRNQPQHF
TRBV29-1	-	TRBJ1-1	-	TGCAGCGTTGGAGGACTTAACACTGAAGCTTTCTTT	CSVGGLNTEAFF
TRBV5-1	TRBD1	TRBJ1-2	-	TGCGCCAGCAGCTTGGGGACTAGGGGGCGGAACGGTGGCTACACCTTC	CASSLGTRGRNGGYTF
TRBV29-1	TRBD1	TRBJ2-3	few	TGCAGCTTGACCGGGACAGGGAACACAGATACGCAGTATTTT	CSLTGTGNTDTQYF
TRBV7-6	TRBD2	TRBJ2-1	-	TGTGCCAGCAGCTTAGTTCAGCGGGAATATGAGCAGTTCTTC	CASSLVQREYEQFF
TRBV6-2/TRBV6-3	-	TRBJ2-1	few	TGTGCCAGCAGTCCTGACGATCACAATGAGCAGTTCTTC	CASSPDDHNEQFF
TRBV20-1	TRBD2	TRBJ2-1	few	TGCAGTGCTAGAGATCGCTTAGCGGGAGTAAATGAGCAGTTCTTC	CSARDRLAGVNEQFF
TRBV20-1	TRBD2	TRBJ2-1	few	TGCAGTGCTAGAGATGCTTGGCTAGCGGGAGGCACCAATGAGCAGTTCTTC	CSARDAWLAGGTNEQFF
TRBV27	TRBD1	TRBJ1-2	-	TGTGCCAGCAGTTTCTCCGGGACAGTCTGGGGCTACACCTTC	CASSFSGTVWGYTF
TRBV2	TRBD1	TRBJ2-7	-	TGTGCCAGCTCCCAGGACAGGGGGCGCGAGCAGTACTTC	CASSQDRGREQYF
TRBV21-1	-	TRBJ1-6	-	TGTGCCAGCAGCAACGGGGGTCATTCACCCCTCCACTTT	CASSNGGHSPLHF
TRBV5-1	-	TRBJ2-1	-	TGCGCCAGCAGAAGGGGGGAGGGGTACAATGAGCAGTTCTTC	CASRRGEGYNEQFF
TRBV28	-	TRBJ1-2	few	TGTGCCAGCAGTGAAATGGGGGGATTGAACTATGGCTACACCTTC	CASSEMGGLNYGYTF
TRBV6-6	TRBD1	TRBJ2-5	-	TGTGCCAGCAGTTCCTCTCCGGGACAGGGAGGTGTATTGCAGTACTTC	CASSSSPGQGGVLQYF
TRBV5-1	TRBD2	TRBJ2-3	-	TGCGCCAGCAGCGGAGGGACTAGCGGTTACACAGATACGCAGTATTTT	CASSGGTSGYTDTQYF
TRBV7-2	-	TRBJ2-7	once	TGTGCCAGCAGATTCGGACTACCCGGATCCTACGAGCAGTACTTC	CASRFGLPGSYEQYF
TRBV6-4	TRBD1	TRBJ1-2	-	TGTGCCAGCAGTGAATTTACAGGGGGCGCGGGTGGCTACACCTTC	CASSEFTGGAGGYTF
TRBV27	TRBD1	TRBJ2-7	-	TGTGCCAGCAAGATGACAGGGTCCTACGAGCAGTACTTC	CASKMTGSYEQYF
TRBV30	-	TRBJ1-4	-	TGTGCCTGGAGTGTCAGGGCAGGGGCGGGGGAAAAACTGTTTTTT	CAWSVRAGAGEKLFF
TRBV7-9	-	TRBJ1-1	-	TGTGCCAGCAGCGTAGTCCTCGGGAACACTGAAGCTTTCTTT	CASSVVLGNTEAFF
TRBV11-2	TRBD2	TRBJ2-5	-	TGTGCCAGCAGCTTAACGGCTAGCGGGAGTTACAATGAGCAGTACTTC	CASSLTASGSYNEQYF